Described below is a single T cell receptor (beta chain) sequence and its context. Its target antigen remains unknown. No clone much larger than this one lies a single base away; base qualities are absent. The sample's time point label is to be understood as: pretreatment peripheral blood. The cohort comprised more than 25 patients with locally advanced or metastatic urothelial carcinoma treated at Memorial Sloan Kettering on a trial protocol. Peripheral blood mononuclear cells were collected from each patient pretreatment and during treatment, giving between 1 and 8 total time points per patient. The Qiagen DNeasy Blood extraction kit was used to purify genomic DNA from total PBMCs and tumor samples. PBMCs were collected pretreatment and during treatment, and were isolated and stored as previously described. These data come from a study of PD-L1 blockade in urothelial cancer (dated by TCRdb to 2016 to 2017). Turning to the overall study: All patients started therapy in the mid-2010s and received atezolizumab 1,200 mg intravenously every 3 weeks. About 85% of the roughly 29 patients were identified as males with urothelial cancer of bladder origin, and a prior smoking history was reported by 18 of 29 patients. Patients had an ECOG performance status of 0 or 1 and had received between 0 and 3 prior chemotherapy regimens. Blood samples were analyzed 3 weeks after the start of treatment (second dose) and 6 weeks after the start of treatment. A median of around 150,000 T cells and tens of thousands of unique TCRs was obtained from blood samples, and a median clonality of roughly 0.08 was observed. The study was an exploratory multi-omic analysis of somatic, immune and clinical correlates of response to PD-L1 blockade with atezolizumab in urothelial cancer. Pretreatment tumor samples, along with matched peripheral blood serially collected before and after atezolizumab treatment, were subjected to TCR sequencing. Durable clinical benefit was defined as a progression-free survival longer than 6 months, and TCR features were additionally tested against progression-free survival and overall survival. In the same patients, pretreatment tumors underwent whole exome sequencing and RNA sequencing in addition to TCR sequencing. Durable clinical benefit was achieved by nine patients but not by the remaining 20. Pretreatment blood TCR-seq was available for 27 to 30 patients, at least one posttreatment blood collection was obtained for some 25 patients, and tumor TCR-seq was available for some 25 patients.

Each PCR received spiked-in synthetic TCR analog templates so that absolute template abundance could be estimated from read counts. TCRbeta CDR3 regions were amplified from genomic DNA with bias-controlled V and J gene primers using the immunoSEQ assay. Sequencing of rearranged TCRbeta segments was done at approximately 20X coverage. Per the authors' processing: Sequencing errors were corrected by clustering and CDR3s were annotated against IMGT to assign V, D and J genes. Downstream analyses used only productive TCRbeta rearrangements and left out out-of-frame or stop-codon sequences. To compute clonality, Shannon entropy was normalized by the log of the number of unique productive sequences and then subtracted from one. Fisher's exact test with Benjamini-Hochberg correction, at a threshold of adjusted p below 0.01, was used to find clones that differed between time points or between blood and tumor. TCRdb stores this immuneACCESS table with in-frame sequences only. Part of the clones is absent; in the studies checked, under half of the shortfall reflects unresolved V genes, and no reason is known for the rest. Clone size and V and J calls were adopted from that table, with D and trimming inferred from the DNA. The sample table records about 86,000 clones; approximately 87% of these occur just once. Clones ranked in the top ten supply about an eighth of the sample.

Overall study outcomes, separate from this receptor: Because the sample size was small (n ≈ 31) and many of the analyses were exploratory, the results are meant to be hypothesis-generating. Greater expansion of tumor-associated TCR clones in peripheral blood 3 weeks after the start of treatment was observed in patients with durable benefit (n of about 20, p = 0.022). Improved progression-free and overall survival was found to be associated with pretreatment peripheral blood TCR clonality below the median.

The CDR3 has 14 amino acids, counting the end cysteine and phenylalanine. The read is trimmed to its CDR3 DNA, 42 bases read in frame from base 1. CDR1 SGHVS and CDR2 FQNEAQ are derived from the germline V gene. V is cut by 0 bases and J by 9 bases, and the space between the germline ends is 14 bases. The V and J genes are TRBV7-8 and TRBJ1-1; a weak D assignment points to TRBD1 (6 bases agree). This clonotype originated in a man between 60 and 70 years old with urothelial cancer. Sample: PBMCs, taken around atezolizumab (anti-PD-L1) treatment. The DNA is as follows: TGTGCCAGCAGCTTAGCTTCGGCAGGGGCCCAAGCTTTCTTT. Its coded protein is CASSLASAGAQAFF.